The T cell receptor (beta chain) described here comes from a study of T cell repertoires in cytomegalovirus infection. Using its own MiXCR run on the reads, TCRdb lists one record per CDR3 protein. The sample carries hundreds of thousands of distinct CDR3 sequences, roughly a third recorded once. The CDR3 totals 13 residues. Germline values: CDR1 LNHNV, CDR2 YYDKDF (reference sequence). Trimming took 8 bases from V and 7 from J, leaving 12 bases between them. This clonotype was counted only a few times. No antigen is known for it. The chain couples TRBV15 to TRBJ1-6; perhaps TRBD1 as D (5 bases). The TCR sequence derives from a human donor in good health (CMV status not recorded). Some clones in this sample may be carry-over from other donors' samples. Specimen: cultured PBMCs, collected from culture after CMV antigen stimulation. This CDR3 is CATYGGANSPLHF. The CDR3 coding sequence is TGTGCCACCTACGGAGGGGCCAATTCACCCCTCCACTTT.